One and the same sample provided the 27 T cell receptor delta chains below, sequenced in a study of γδ T cells in repeated Plasmodium falciparum infection. Flow sorting of PBMC yielded separate Vgamma9/Vdelta2+ and Vdelta2-negative gammadelta T cell populations for bulk repertoire analysis. TCRdb applied CATT to the multiplex PCR reads for clone calling. The top ten clones hold 7.5% to 10% of a sample with 90,000 or so delta-chain clones, 0.98% of them seen once. The specimen was gamma-delta T cells from blood. The receptors here all came from a pool of human donors (malaria-infected and uninfected, not separated).

In the case of this clone: The mismatch at residue 15 between this DNA's translation and the TCRdb protein of a much larger clone likely reflects a read error; the protein shown is translated from the DNA. The J gene is TRDJ1, the V gene TRDV1; 9 bases match TRDD3. Here the J gene was assigned by germline matching of the DNA, as TCRdb has none. The CDR3 loop spans 18 amino acids. Germline CDR1 reads TSWWSYY; CDR2 reads QGS. Written as DNA, the CDR3 is TGTGCTCTTGGGTTCTACGAATCTGGGGGATTGTACACCGATAGACTCATCTTT. Amino acids: CALGFYESGGLYTDRLIF.

This clone showed up just a few times. TCRdb's entry gives the protein of a much larger clone, which mismatches this DNA's translation at residue 7, likely from a read error; the protein reported here is translated from the DNA. The chain couples TRDV1 to TRDJ1; 9 bases align to TRDD3. V lost 4 bases, J lost 0 bases, and 18 bases stayed unmatched. This CDR3 comprises 20 residues. CDR1 TSWWSYY and CDR2 QGS come from the germline V gene. CDR3: CALGGRCSFWGIHYTDKLIF. In nucleotides, the CDR3 is TGTGCTCTTGGGGGGAGGTGTTCTTTCTGGGGGATTCATTACACCGATAAACTCATCTTT.

The chain couples TRDV1 to TRDJ2, with a tentative D call TRDD3 (6 bases). Here the J gene came from matching the DNA to germline, since TCRdb omits it. CDR1 and CDR2 (germline): TSWWSYY, QGS. CDR3 size: 21 residues. Between the trimmed V and J ends, which lost 1 base and 0 bases, there was a span of 24 bases. This CDR3 is CALGEPPNTGTPITLTAQLFF. CDR3 bases: TGTGCTCTTGGGGAACCCCCCAACACTGGGACCCCCATAACTTTGACAGCACAACTCTTCTTT.

This clone was detected ten times or more. The protein in TCRdb stems from a much larger clone and differs at residue 6 from this DNA's translation, likely a read error; here the protein is translated from the DNA. CDR3 nucleotide sequence: TGTGCCTGTGACCCGGAGGATAGTAACGCCGATAAACTCATCTTT. Residues: CACDPEDSNADKLIF. J is TRDJ1 and V is TRDV2; D tentatively reads TRDD1 or TRDD3 (5 bases each). The J gene is absent in TCRdb and was assigned here via DNA matching to germline. The ends were cut back, 3 bases at V and 3 bases at J, with 16 bases in the middle. The CDR3 is 15 amino acids. Germline V gene lookup returns CDR1 GEAIGNYY and CDR2 EKD.

Note on this clone: A much larger clone sits a single nucleotide away, making a read error possible. The gene calls are TRDV1 and TRDJ1; D assignment may be TRDD2 or TRDD3 (7 bases each). TCRdb does not report a J gene; here it was assigned by matching the DNA to germline references. The CDR3 sequence is 19 residues long. The germline CDR1 and CDR2 sequences are TSWWSYY and QGS. The germline V and J ends were trimmed by 1 base and 7 bases, with 28 bases remaining between them. CDR3 sequence: CALGERDFPTPLGEAKLIF. DNA of the CDR3: TGTGCTCTTGGGGAACGCGACTTTCCTACTCCCTTGGGGGAGGCTAAACTCATCTTT.

Note on this clone: A far larger clone is just one base off, so this is likely a read error. Other DNA sequences from this sample encode an identical CDR3 as well. The V gene is given as TRDV1, and no J gene call is available; the table calls TRDD3, which could not be checked here. Germline V gene lookup returns CDR1 TSWWSYY and CDR2 QGS. The length of the CDR3 is 16 residues. The CDR3 region is CALGEREVWDTDKLIF. CDR3 sequence (DNA): TGTGCTCTTGGGGAACGGGAGGTTTGGGACACCGATAAACTCATCTTC.

There are many counts of this clone. A far larger clone is off by one base, so a read error is likely. The same CDR3 is also encoded by other DNA sequences in this sample. The chain uses TRDV2 and TRDJ1, with 12 bases fitting TRDD3. The CDR3 is 18 residues long. The V segment lost 3 bases and the J segment 0 bases; nucleotides outside the gene matches: 10. In germline, CDR1 is GEAIGNYY, CDR2 EKD. The CDR3 here is CACDPLLGDTPYTDKLIF. CDR3 nucleotide sequence: TGTGCCTGTGACCCGTTACTGGGGGATACCCCGTACACCGATAAACTCATCTTT.

With regard to this clone: The translation of this DNA and the TCRdb protein of a much larger clone differ at residue 6, probably owing to a read error; the protein shown here is translated from the DNA. V gene TRDV2 combines with J gene TRDJ1, with 12 nucleotides matching TRDD3. The J segment lost 11 bases and the V segment lost 2 bases, leaving 11 bases of the junction unmatched. The V gene's germline CDR1 is GEAIGNYY and CDR2 EKD. This CDR3 contains 15 residues. The CDR3 reads CACDIPTGGYRELIF. CDR3 in DNA: TGTGCCTGTGACATCCCTACTGGGGGATACCGGGAGCTCATCTTT.

In the case of this clone: The protein TCRdb lists belongs to a much larger clone and differs from this DNA's translation at residue 6, which points to a read error; the protein shown is made from the DNA. The V gene is TRDV1, the J gene TRDJ1, with 13 bases matching TRDD3. TCRdb records no J gene; here it was assigned by comparing the DNA to germline. CDR1 is TSWWSYY, CDR2 QGS, per germline. The CDR3 covers 25 residues. The V gene end was trimmed by 5 bases and the J gene end by 3 bases; junction bases not matched to a gene: 33. CDR3 sequence reads: CALGKDRAKDFRILGDTPGSDKLIF. The CDR3 DNA sequence: TGTGCTCTTGGGAAAGATAGGGCAAAAGACTTCCGCATACTGGGGGATACGCCGGGGTCCGATAAACTCATCTTT.

There are a few counts of this clone. The protein given by TCRdb reflects a much larger clone and differs at residue 12 from this DNA's translation, likely from a read error; the protein shown is the DNA's translation. The chain links TRDV1 to TRDJ1; D assignment may be TRDD2 or TRDD3 (6 bases each). The CDR3 length is 18 residues. Germline CDR1 is TSWWSYY and CDR2 is QGS. V gave up 2 bases and J gave up 7 bases, with 26 bases separating them. The CDR3 is CALGEAFFLDGGGGKLIF. CDR3 DNA sequence: TGTGCTCTTGGGGAAGCCTTCTTCCTCGACGGGGGAGGGGGTAAACTCATCTTT.

This clone was seen a few times. TCRdb's entry gives the protein of a much larger clone, which mismatches this DNA's translation at residue 12, likely from a read error; the protein reported here is translated from the DNA. This rearrangement joins TRDV2 to TRDJ1; D is possibly TRDD2 (5 bases). TCRdb carries no J gene annotation; the J gene was assigned here by matching the DNA with germline. The CDR3 loop spans 15 amino acids. Per germline, CDR1 GEAIGNYY and CDR2 EKD. The CDR3 spells CACDPLLPYTDELIF. For the CDR3, the DNA is TGTGCCTGTGACCCCCTTCTACCGTACACCGATGAACTCATCTTT.

Many counts were recorded for this clone. A far larger clone differs by one base, so this is likely a read error. Other nucleotide sequences in the sample specify the same CDR3. The chain's CDR3 is CACDILGDTLTDKLIF. Here the CDR3 DNA reads TGTGCCTGTGACATACTGGGGGATACACTCACCGATAAACTCATCTTT. The J gene is TRDJ1, the V gene TRDV2, with TRDD3 matching over 12 bases. The CDR3 totals 16 residues. After removal of 2 bases from V and 1 base from J, the junction contained 4 bases not matched to a gene. Germline V CDR1 and CDR2: GEAIGNYY, EKD.

This clone was seen many times. CDR3 protein: CALGYVVRIAYELGTDKLIF. CDR3 in DNA: TGTGCTCTTGGATATGTTGTGAGAATCGCCTACGAACTGGGTACCGATAAACTCATCTTT. This chain links TRDV1 with TRDJ1, with a tentative D call TRDD3 (6 bases). The CDR3 totals 20 residues. Germline V lookup: CDR1 TSWWSYY, CDR2 QGS. Trimming stripped 6 bases from V and 2 bases from J, with 31 bases between.

In this sample, this clone turned up a few times. This DNA's translation and the protein TCRdb lists, from a much larger clone, do not match at residue 9, likely due to a read error; the protein shown is translated from the DNA. The chain uses TRDV1 and TRDJ1; perhaps TRDD3 as D (5 bases). The J gene comes from matching the DNA to germline here; TCRdb lacks it. The CDR3 loop spans 15 amino acids. V shed 7 bases and J shed 2 bases, with 17 bases lying between them. The V gene's germline CDR1 is TSWWSYY and CDR2 QGS. The CDR3 nucleotides are TGTGCTCTTGACGGGTACTGGAAGTCTACCGATAAACTCATCTTT. Translated, it gives CALDGYWKSTDKLIF.

Only a few counts were recorded for this clone. The TCRdb protein, from a much larger clone, departs from this DNA's translation at residue 18, likely by read error; the protein shown derives from the DNA. CDR3 DNA: TGTGCTCTTGGGGAACTATTATTTCCAGGCCGGGGGGGGATACCCGATAAACACATCTTT. Amino acids: CALGELLFPGRGGIPDKHIF. For the V gene the call is TRDV1; the J gene has no call; TRDD3, the table's D call, lacks a check against the DNA. The CDR3 has 20 residues. Germline CDR1 reads TSWWSYY; CDR2 reads QGS.

This clone appeared a few times. TCRdb's entry gives the protein of a much larger clone, which mismatches this DNA's translation at residue 14, likely from a read error; the protein reported here is translated from the DNA. The CDR3 here is CALGSLLRVLGVPGADKLIF. CDR3 nucleotide sequence: TGTGCTCTTGGATCCCTCCTACGGGTACTGGGGGTCCCTGGGGCCGATAAACTCATCTTT. The rearrangement joins TRDV1 to TRDJ1; 8 bases align to TRDD3. The J gene is absent in TCRdb and was assigned here via DNA matching to germline. The junction had 24 bases not matched to a gene; V was cut back by 6 bases and J by 3 bases. Germline lookup yields CDR1 TSWWSYY and CDR2 QGS. The CDR3 is 20 amino acids.

This clone was observed many times. The protein held in TCRdb is that of a much larger clone and does not match this DNA's translation at residue 17, likely because of a read error; the protein shown is translated from the DNA. This chain connects TRDV1 to TRDJ1; TRDD3 agrees at 13 bases. Unmatched junction bases numbered 21, after V lost 2 bases and J lost 0 bases. Germline V CDR1 and CDR2: TSWWSYY, QGS. This CDR3 spans 23 amino acids. CDR3 nucleotides: TGTGCTCTTGGGGAAGATAGAAGAATTGTACTGGGGGATACGCTCCGACACACCGATAAACTCATCTTT. Translated: CALGEDRRIVLGDTLRHTDKLIF.

This clone was observed many times. This DNA's translation and the protein TCRdb lists, from a much larger clone, do not match at residue 14, likely due to a read error; the protein shown is translated from the DNA. The DNA for the CDR3 is TGTGCCTGTGTTGCCGGGGTACTGGGGGATAAAGGGAGATGCACCGATAAACTCATCTTT. Its translation: CACVAGVLGDKGRCTDKLIF. The chain carries TRDV2 and TRDJ1, with 11 bases identical to TRDD3. In germline, CDR1 is GEAIGNYY, CDR2 EKD. CDR3 length: 20 residues. J gave up 1 base and V 5 bases, and 20 bases lay outside the gene matches.

In this sample, this clone turned up a few times. TCRdb has a much larger clone's protein, which differs at residue 12 from the translation of this DNA, likely because of a read error; what is shown is the protein translated from the DNA. The genes are TRDV2 and TRDJ1, with TRDD3 identical over 9 bases. V shed 3 bases and J 3 bases; nucleotides not matched to a gene: 13. Germline V gene sequence: CDR1 GEAIGNYY, CDR2 EKD. CDR3 length: 17 amino acids. In DNA, the CDR3 is TGTGCCTGTGACGCCTTACTGGGGGACACGTACGCCGATAAACTCATCTTT. It is translated as CACDALLGDTYADKLIF.

This clone has only a few counts. The protein given by TCRdb reflects a much larger clone and differs at residue 9 from this DNA's translation, likely from a read error; the protein shown is the DNA's translation. The chain has TRDV1 and TRDJ1; TRDD3 agrees at 13 bases. The J gene, missing from TCRdb, was assigned here through DNA to germline matching. With 9 bases clipped from V and 5 bases from J, the junction kept 27 bases outside the gene matches. Germline CDR1 and CDR2: TSWWSYY and QGS. This CDR3 has 21 residues. CDR3 amino acids: CALRVLPTVITGGYATDKLIF. In nucleotides, the CDR3 is TGTGCTCTGCGGGTCCTTCCTACGGTAATAACTGGGGGATACGCAACTGATAAACTCATCTTT.

This clone was observed a handful of times. This likely came from a read error, as a far larger clone is one base away. The same CDR3 also results from other DNA sequences found in this sample. The chain has TRDV1 and TRDJ1; TRDD3 aligns across 7 bases. The J gene, not given by TCRdb, was assigned here from a germline match of the nucleotide sequence. Germline-derived CDR1 and CDR2 are TSWWSYY and QGS. J was trimmed by 1 base and V by 1 base; bases with no gene match: 21. The CDR3 runs to 21 residues. The CDR3 loop is CALGEPTPILGTRIGTDKLIF. CDR3 DNA: TGTGCTCTTGGGGAACCCACTCCAATACTGGGGACGCGAATTGGCACCGATAAACTCATCTTT.

For this clone: The mismatch at residue 8 between this DNA's translation and the TCRdb protein of a much larger clone likely reflects a read error; the protein shown is translated from the DNA. The genes are TRDV2 and TRDJ1; 11 nucleotides match TRDD3. TCRdb leaves out the J gene; it was filled in here by matching the DNA to germline. Germline lookup yields CDR1 GEAIGNYY and CDR2 EKD. The V gene end was trimmed by 5 bases and the J gene end by 1 base; junction bases not matched to a gene: 23. The CDR3 spans 21 residues. CDR3 protein: CACAPCLAANWGIRGTDKLIF. CDR3 nucleotides: TGTGCCTGTGCCCCTTGCCTAGCCGCGAACTGGGGGATAAGGGGCACCGATAAACTCATCTTT.

This clone was seen a few times. The likely explanation is a read error, given a far larger clone one base away. Different DNA sequences within this sample yield the same CDR3. The chain links TRDV1 to TRDJ1, with TRDD3 identical over 7 bases. TCRdb is silent on the J gene; assignment here came from matching the DNA to germline. CDR1 TSWWSYY and CDR2 QGS come from the germline V gene. The CDR3 has 16 residues. The CDR3 coding sequence is TGCGCTCTTGGCCCCCTGGGGGTTGAGCACACCGATAAACTCATCTTT. Translation: CALGPLGVEHTDKLIF.

A remark on this clone: TCRdb records a much larger clone's protein for this DNA, with a difference at residue 5 that likely arises from a read error; the protein given is the translation of the DNA. The V call is TRDV1, the J call TRDJ1; 9 bases match TRDD3. TCRdb lists no J gene, so it was determined here by aligning the DNA to germline. This CDR3 is built from 23 residues. CDR1 is TSWWSYY, CDR2 QGS, per germline. The CDR3 sequence is CALGKLSLPEYWGRGWDTDKLIF. The CDR3 bases are TGTGCTCTTGGGAAACTCAGCCTTCCCGAGTACTGGGGGAGGGGTTGGGACACCGATAAACTCATCTTT.

Concerning this clone: Translating this DNA gives a protein that differs at residue 3 from the TCRdb one, which belongs to a much larger clone; a read error is likely, and the protein shown is this translation. This chain connects TRDV1 to TRDJ1, with 7 bases lining up with TRDD3. The germline V gene has CDR1 TSWWSYY and CDR2 QGS. This CDR3 has 18 residues. Here the CDR3 DNA reads TGTGCTCCTGGGGAAAAGGGCGGGATACCCCTGTACACCGATAAACTCATCTTT. Amino acid sequence: CAPGEKGGIPLYTDKLIF.

With respect to this clone: A far larger clone is a single base away, which makes a read error likely. The sample carries other DNA sequences with the same CDR3. The V gene call is TRDV1, and the J gene call is absent; the table's D call, TRDD3, was not checked against the DNA. Germline V CDR1 and CDR2: TSWWSYY, QGS. The CDR3 loop spans 21 amino acids. The CDR3 DNA follows: TGTGCTCTTGAACGAGTCTGGGGGATACAGGCCCGAGGGGCTTACACCGATAAACTCATCTTC. Protein sequence: CALERVWGIQARGAYTDKLIF.

To note about this clone: A read error likely explains why the TCRdb protein, taken from a much larger clone, differs from this DNA's translation at residue 9; the protein shown is translated from the DNA. The chain couples TRDV2 to TRDJ1; D unclear. The J gene, missing from TCRdb, was assigned here through DNA to germline matching. V was cut by 0 bases and J by 0 bases, with 13 bases left in between. This CDR3 region has 16 residues. Germline V lookup: CDR1 GEAIGNYY, CDR2 EKD. CDR3: CACDTVTPSYTDKLIF. CDR3 DNA sequence: TGTGCCTGTGACACCGTCACTCCGAGTTACACCGATAAACTCATCTTT.